This is a list of T cell receptor beta chains from one sample in a study of blood T cell repertoires in COVID-19. Clones were read by immunoSEQ multiplex PCR, and TCRdb kept only the in-frame ones, dropping some. The sample includes hundreds of thousands of clones, 85% to 90% of them seen just once. Sequenced material: peripheral blood. All receptors derive from a woman in her 70s with COVID-19, enrolled during active disease. Both conserved end residues are part of each CDR3. D genes are given only for firm matches. Only some rows state a clone size, as once, few, many or a class for expanded clones.

CDR3aa,CDR3nt,v_gene,j_gene,abundance,d_gene
CASGLVVTGDGSYNEQFF,TGTGCTAGTGGTTTGGTAGTCACGGGGGACGGCTCCTACAATGAGCAGTTCTTC,TRBV12-5,TRBJ2-1,-,-
CASGFRPLGRERQPQHF,TGTGCTAGTGGTTTCCGACCCCTAGGGAGGGAGCGCCAGCCCCAGCATTTT,TRBV12-5,TRBJ1-5,-,-
CASSPGLGFTGELFF,TGTGCCAGCAGTCCCGGACTGGGCTTCACCGGGGAGCTGTTTTTT,TRBV27,TRBJ2-2,-,-
CASSSTGDNTEAFF,TGTGCCAGCAGCTCGACAGGGGATAACACTGAAGCTTTCTTT,TRBV7-9,TRBJ1-1,few,TRBD1
CASSVAWGGETQYF,TGTGCCAGCAGCGTAGCCTGGGGAGGAGAGACCCAGTACTTC,TRBV9,TRBJ2-5,-,-
CASRSTTNEKLFF,TGCGCCAGCAGGTCAACAACTAATGAAAAACTGTTTTTT,TRBV5-1,TRBJ1-4,-,-
CASSETGGQTDTQYF,TGTGCCAGCAGCGAGACAGGGGGGCAAACAGATACGCAGTATTTT,TRBV11-2,TRBJ2-3,-,TRBD1
CAWTGGASYEQYF,TGTGCCTGGACAGGGGGCGCCTCCTACGAGCAGTACTTC,TRBV30,TRBJ2-7,once,TRBD1
CASSQGLAGQTEAFF,TGTGCCAGCAGCCAGGGCCTGGCAGGGCAGACTGAAGCTTTCTTT,TRBV3-1/TRBV3-2,TRBJ1-1,-,-
CASSTGGRGLQETQYF,TGTGCCAGCAGCACCGGAGGGAGGGGCTTACAAGAGACCCAGTACTTC,TRBV7-3,TRBJ2-5,-,TRBD2
CASSKTLNYGYTF,TGTGCCAGCAGTAAGACACTTAACTATGGCTACACCTTC,TRBV6-5,TRBJ1-2,-,-
CASSLTGGNEKLFF,TGTGCCAGCAGCCTGACAGGGGGCAACGAAAAACTGTTTTTT,TRBV3-1/TRBV3-2,TRBJ1-4,-,TRBD1
CASSGWDYNTGELFF,TGTGCCAGCAGCGGTTGGGACTACAACACCGGGGAGCTGTTTTTT,TRBV2,TRBJ2-2,once,TRBD2
CASSPGTGNTGELFF,TGTGCCAGCAGCCCTGGGACAGGGAACACCGGGGAGCTGTTTTTT,TRBV5-4,TRBJ2-2,once,TRBD1
CASRGTAPGANVLTF,TGTGCCAGCAGGGGGACTGCGCCAGGGGCCAACGTCCTGACTTTC,TRBV2,TRBJ2-6,-,-
CASSARGLNYGYTF,TGTGCCAGCAGCGCGAGGGGGCTGAACTATGGCTACACCTTC,TRBV28,TRBJ1-2,-,TRBD1
CAISTTGTAFEAFF,TGTGCCATCAGTACTACCGGGACAGCGTTTGAAGCTTTCTTT,TRBV10-3,TRBJ1-1,-,TRBD1
CASSQDLRQPQHF,TGCGCCAGCAGCCAAGATCTGCGACAGCCCCAGCATTTT,TRBV4-1,TRBJ1-5,-,-
CASRPTGRQPQHF,TGTGCCAGCAGGCCGACAGGGCGGCAGCCCCAGCATTTT,TRBV27,TRBJ1-5,-,TRBD1
CATSPSQGLANEKLFF,TGTGCCACCAGCCCCTCTCAGGGGTTGGCTAATGAAAAACTGTTTTTT,TRBV15,TRBJ1-4,-,-
CASSTRTGTYEQYF,TGTGCCAGCAGCACCCGGACAGGGACCTACGAGCAGTACTTC,TRBV7-2,TRBJ2-7,-,TRBD1
CASSLGLAGNYLASTDTQYF,TGTGCCAGCAGCTTAGGACTAGCGGGGAACTACCTAGCTAGCACAGATACGCAGTATTTT,TRBV13,TRBJ2-3,-,TRBD2
CASSYRTSGELFF,TGTGCCAGCAGTTACAGGACTAGCGGGGAGCTGTTTTTT,TRBV5-8,TRBJ2-2,-,TRBD2
CASRSGTGNYGYTF,TGTGCCAGCAGATCCGGGACAGGGAACTATGGCTACACCTTC,TRBV6-5,TRBJ1-2,once,TRBD1
CASSPPRQPQHF,TGTGCCAGTAGTCCCCCCAGGCAGCCCCAGCATTTT,TRBV19,TRBJ1-5,once,-
CASSLNHGQETQYF,TGTGCCAGCAGCTTAAATCACGGGCAAGAGACCCAGTACTTC,TRBV11-3,TRBJ2-5,-,-
CASSYPDRDNYGYTF,TGTGCCAGCAGTTACCCGGACAGAGATAACTATGGCTACACCTTC,TRBV6-6,TRBJ1-2,-,-
CASSSKTGGTYEQYF,TGCGCCAGCAGCTCCAAGACAGGGGGCACCTACGAGCAGTACTTC,TRBV5-1,TRBJ2-7,-,TRBD1
CATSAPTPGGETQYF,TGTGCCACCAGTGCCCCTACCCCCGGGGGGGAGACCCAGTACTTC,TRBV24-1,TRBJ2-5,-,TRBD2
CASFTGTGVVYEQYF,TGTGCCAGCTTCACCGGGACAGGGGTAGTCTACGAGCAGTACTTC,TRBV28,TRBJ2-7,-,TRBD1
CASGLGRDNTEAFF,TGTGCTAGTGGTTTGGGCAGGGATAACACTGAAGCTTTCTTT,TRBV12-5,TRBJ1-1,-,-
CATSDSGTGGFYEQYF,TGTGCCACCAGTGATTCTGGGACAGGGGGGTTCTACGAGCAGTACTTC,TRBV24-1,TRBJ2-7,-,TRBD1
CASSLYSQGRGYTF,TGTGCCAGCAGTTTATACTCGCAGGGCCGAGGCTACACCTTC,TRBV28,TRBJ1-2,few,-
CASSQGGSNQPQHF,TGTGCCAGCAGTCAGGGAGGAAGCAATCAGCCCCAGCATTTT,TRBV6-5,TRBJ1-5,-,-
CASRAGGAGETQYF,TGCGCCAGCAGGGCGGGGGGGGCCGGTGAGACCCAGTACTTC,TRBV5-1,TRBJ2-5,once,TRBD2
CASSFTGASTYEQYF,TGTGCCAGCAGTTTTACAGGGGCTTCTACCTACGAGCAGTACTTC,TRBV27,TRBJ2-7,-,TRBD1
CASSYSGQGNSPLHF,TGTGCCAGCAGCTATTCCGGACAGGGGAACTCACCCCTCCACTTT,TRBV7-6,TRBJ1-6,-,TRBD1
CASGRQTGNTIYF,TGTGCCAGCGGCCGGCAGACTGGAAACACCATATATTTT,TRBV3-1/TRBV3-2,TRBJ1-3,-,-
CASSLGGDEQYF,TGTGCCAGCAGCTTAGGGGGGGACGAGCAGTACTTC,TRBV7-6,TRBJ2-7,-,-
CAIRGPSGGGDGELFF,TGTGCCATCAGAGGACCTAGCGGGGGCGGGGACGGGGAGCTGTTTTTT,TRBV10-3,TRBJ2-2,-,TRBD2
CASSQDAQGAGEKLFF,TGTGCCAGCAGCCAAGATGCACAGGGGGCGGGGGAAAAACTGTTTTTT,TRBV4-2,TRBJ1-4,-,TRBD1
CASSFTGARKTQYF,TGTGCCAGCAGTTTTACAGGGGCGAGGAAGACCCAGTACTTC,TRBV28,TRBJ2-5,once,TRBD1
CASSADSGEDGHGYTF,TGTGCCAGCAGCGCCGACTCCGGGGAGGATGGGCATGGCTACACCTTC,TRBV9,TRBJ1-2,-,-
CASSPGPTANYGYTF,TGTGCCAGCAGCCCTGGACCGACAGCTAACTATGGCTACACCTTC,TRBV7-6,TRBJ1-2,-,-
CASRQGGHEKLFF,TGTGCCAGCAGACAAGGGGGTCATGAAAAACTGTTTTTT,TRBV2,TRBJ1-4,-,-
CASGGLYYQPQHF,TGTGCCAGTGGAGGGTTATACTATCAGCCCCAGCATTTT,TRBV11-2,TRBJ1-5,-,-
CASSPRTGRAGTDTQYF,TGTGCCAGCAGTCCCCGGACAGGGAGGGCTGGCACAGATACGCAGTATTTT,TRBV28,TRBJ2-3,-,-
CATRASSSYNEQFF,TGTGCCACCAGAGCCTCGAGCTCCTACAATGAGCAGTTCTTC,TRBV24-1,TRBJ2-1,-,-
CASSLVSPEAFF,TGTGCCAGCAGCTTAGTTAGCCCTGAAGCTTTCTTT,TRBV7-9,TRBJ1-1,-,-
CASSYFEGQGGYNEQFF,TGTGCCAGCAGTTACTTCGAGGGACAGGGAGGTTACAATGAGCAGTTCTTC,TRBV6-2/TRBV6-3,TRBJ2-1,-,TRBD1
CASSAAGLAGITGELFF,TGTGCCAGCAGCGCGGCGGGACTAGCGGGGATAACCGGGGAGCTGTTTTTT,TRBV5-4,TRBJ2-2,-,TRBD2
CASSPTGGANYGYTF,TGTGCCAGCAGTCCTACAGGGGGAGCTAACTATGGCTACACCTTC,TRBV2,TRBJ1-2,-,TRBD1
CASSLASPGVVGYTF,TGTGCCAGCAGCTTGGCTTCCCCAGGGGTTGTAGGCTACACCTTC,TRBV5-4,TRBJ1-2,once,-